Following are 27 T cell receptor beta chains from one sample sequenced in a study of control samples from healthy donors and cancer patients. Data came from immunoSEQ multiplex PCR; TCRdb stores just in-frame clones and leaves some out. This sample has 150,000 or so clones; approximately 90% occur once, and the top ten carry roughly 0.7%. Sequencing input: blood. These receptor sequences come from a woman aged 25 to 45 in good health.

J is TRBJ2-1 and V is TRBV16; tentatively, D is TRBD1 (6 bases). Per the germline V gene, CDR1 is KGHSY and CDR2 is FQNENV. The CDR3 runs 14 residues. Deletions cut 4 bases from V and 8 bases from J, with 15 bases between. The CDR3 loop reads CASSPRTGPHEQFF. As DNA, the CDR3 is TGTGCCAGCAGCCCACGAACAGGGCCCCATGAGCAGTTCTTC.

CDR3 region: CASSIGGRGYGYTF. CDR3 sequence (DNA): TGTGCCAGTAGTATCGGGGGTCGAGGCTATGGCTACACCTTC. The V call is TRBV19, the J call TRBJ1-2; D possibly corresponds to TRBD1 (5 bases). The V end lost 3 bases, the J end lost 4 bases, and 12 bases lay between the germline ends. Germline V gene data show CDR1 as LNHDA and CDR2 as SQIVND (reference sequence). The CDR3 loop spans 14 amino acids.

The chain recombines TRBV5-1 with TRBJ1-2; D not resolved. The V gene lost 4 bases and the J gene lost 2 bases, with 6 bases spanning the gap. This CDR3 comprises 12 residues. Germline-derived CDR1 and CDR2 are SGHRS and YFSETQ. The CDR3 DNA sequence: TGCGCCAGCAGCACCGGGAACTATGGCTACACCTTC. Translating it yields CASSTGNYGYTF.

The chain combines TRBV28 with TRBJ1-4; D perhaps matches TRBD1 (5 bases). The ends were cut back, 6 bases at V and 2 bases at J, with 13 bases in the middle. The CDR3 totals 15 residues. Looked up from germline, CDR1 is MDHEN and CDR2 is SYDVKM. The CDR3, as DNA: TGTGCCAGCAGCAGGGCAGGGCCCACTAATGAAAAACTGTTTTTT. It codes for CASSRAGPTNEKLFF.

V usage is TRBV5-4 and J usage is TRBJ2-3, with a weak D call TRBD1 (5 bases). The CDR3 extends over 15 amino acids. CDR1 SGHNT and CDR2 YYREEE come from the germline V gene (reference sequence). V was cut by 4 bases and J by 5 bases, with 17 bases left in between. The CDR3 here is CASSKDNEMVDTQYF. The CDR3 DNA sequence: TGTGCCAGCAGCAAGGACAATGAGATGGTAGATACGCAGTATTTT.

V usage is TRBV5-6 and J usage is TRBJ1-1; no definite D call. The CDR3 loop spans 13 amino acids. The V gene's germline CDR1 is SGHDT and CDR2 YYEEEE. V dropped 0 bases and J dropped 1 base, with 4 bases sitting between them. The CDR3 nucleotides are TGTGCCAGCAGCTTGGGCAGGAACACTGAAGCTTTCTTT. It translates to CASSLGRNTEAFF.

The CDR3 DNA is TGTGCCAGCAGCCCCGGGGGGGAAGAGACCCAGTACTTC. As protein: CASSPGGEETQYF. J is TRBJ2-5 and V is TRBV9, with TRBD2 matching 8 bases. The CDR3 contains 13 residues. From germline, CDR1 is SGDLS and CDR2 YYNGEE. J was trimmed by 3 bases and V by 4 bases; bases with no gene match: 2. The complete variable domain, with remaining parts taken from reference TRBV9 and TRBJ2-5, reads DSGVTQTPKHLITATGQRVTLRCSPRSGDLSVYWYQQSLDQGLQFLIQYYNGEERAKGNILERFSAQQFPDLHSELNLSSLELGDSALYFCASSPGGEETQYFGPGTRLLVL.

V is TRBV5-1 and J is TRBJ1-1; 9 bases match TRBD1. Trimming at V came to 3 bases and at J to 4 bases, leaving 1 base not matched to a gene. This CDR3 has 13 residues. Germline V gene lookup returns CDR1 SGHRS and CDR2 YFSETQ. CDR3 sequence (DNA): TGCGCCAGCAGCTCGACAGGGGGCACTGAAGCTTTCTTT. Its protein is CASSSTGGTEAFF.

V and J are TRBV5-6 and TRBJ2-1; D is perhaps TRBD2 (5 bases). CDR1 and CDR2 (germline): SGHDT, YYEEEE. V shed 5 bases and J shed 0 bases, with 18 bases lying between them. The CDR3 has 17 residues. The CDR3 DNA sequence: TGTGCCAGCAGTCCCGGACTGGACTCTTCCTCCTACAATGAGCAGTTCTTC. Its protein product is CASSPGLDSSSYNEQFF.

The chain links TRBV14 to TRBJ1-3; 9 bases are a match to TRBD1. Germline loops: CDR1 SGHDN, CDR2 FVKESK. V lost 5 bases to trimming and J lost 1 base; unmatched junction nucleotides: 6. The CDR3 length is 16 residues. The CDR3, as DNA: TGTGCCAGCAGCGAGAACAGGGGGCGATCTGGAAACACCATATATTTT. Its translation: CASSENRGRSGNTIYF.

The V and J genes are TRBV10-2 and TRBJ2-7, with D unclear. V was clipped by 4 bases and J by 4 bases, with 5 bases between them. Germline V gene data show CDR1 as WSHSY and CDR2 as SAAADI. CDR3 length equals 11 residues. The CDR3 is CASSAGYEQYF. In DNA form, the CDR3 reads TGCGCCAGCAGTGCTGGGTACGAGCAGTACTTC.

This sequence joins TRBV28 and TRBJ1-3, with 9 bases fitting TRBD1. The V and J ends lost 10 bases and 2 bases, in that order; junction bases with no gene match: 18. The CDR3 runs 18 residues. Per germline, CDR1 MDHEN and CDR2 SYDVKM. The CDR3 region has the DNA TGTGCCACCATAACGGGACAGGGTGCCCTTTGGGCTGGAAACACCATATATTTT. Amino acids: CATITGQGALWAGNTIYF.

A few counts support this clone. The chain employs TRBV4-2 and TRBJ2-7; possible D gene TRBD2, 6 bases. V was trimmed by 0 bases and J by 3 bases, leaving 12 bases between them. Germline CDR1 reads LGHNA; CDR2 reads YNFKEQ. This CDR3 is 15 amino acids long. The CDR3 loop is CASSQDNSGIYEQYF. CDR3 nucleotide sequence: TGTGCCAGCAGCCAAGATAATAGCGGAATCTACGAGCAGTACTTC.

V and J are TRBV27 and TRBJ1-1, with no clear D. This CDR3 is built from 16 residues. The V gene lost 5 bases and the J gene lost 2 bases, with 18 bases spanning the gap. Per the germline V gene, CDR1 is MNHEY and CDR2 is SMNVEV (reference sequence). Here the CDR3 reads CASSPIYRGYNTEAFF. The CDR3 bases are TGTGCCAGCAGTCCTATATATCGGGGATACAACACTGAAGCTTTCTTT.

The rearrangement links TRBV28 to TRBJ2-7, with D unclear. Trimming left V 4 bases short and J 0 bases short, with 13 bases between. This CDR3 is built from 15 residues. Germline CDR1 reads MDHEN; CDR2 reads SYDVKM. The CDR3 nucleotides read TGTGCCAGCAGTTCGGCGACTCAGAGCTCCTACGAGCAGTACTTC. This encodes CASSSATQSSYEQYF.

The chain combines TRBV15 with TRBJ2-7; no clear D. Per germline, CDR1 LNHNV and CDR2 YYDKDF (reference sequence). Trimming left V 0 bases short and J 6 bases short, with 15 bases between. CDR3 length: 15 amino acids. For the CDR3, the DNA is TGTGCCACCAGCAGAGATCTCCTTTCCTTACCCGAGCAGTACTTC. It encodes CATSRDLLSLPEQYF. Variable domain in full (rest from reference TRBV15 and TRBJ2-7): DAMVIQNPRYQVTQFGKPVTLSCSQTLNHNVMYWYQQKSSQAPKLLFHYYDKDFNNEADTPDNFQSRRPNTSFCFLDIRSPGLGDTAMYLCATSRDLLSLPEQYFGPGTRLTVT.

V usage is TRBV10-3 and J usage is TRBJ1-5, with a possible D match to TRBD1 (5 bases). Looked up from germline, CDR1 is ENHRY and CDR2 is SYGVKD. Trimming shortened V by 0 bases and J by 4 bases, and 10 bases separated the two germline ends. CDR3 length: 15 amino acids. CDR3 sequence (DNA): TGTGCCATCAGTGAGTCTGGACACCCGAATCAGCCCCAGCATTTT. It is translated as CAISESGHPNQPQHF.

The chain links TRBV11-2 to TRBJ1-2, with D unresolved. CDR1 is SGHAT and CDR2 is FQNNGV in the germline V gene. V dropped 5 bases and J dropped 5 bases, with 15 bases sitting between them. CDR3 length: 14 amino acids. The CDR3 region is CASSRKESAYGYTF. For the CDR3, the DNA is TGTGCCAGCAGCCGAAAAGAGTCCGCTTATGGCTACACCTTC. The whole variable domain, filled in from reference TRBV11-2 and TRBJ1-2, reads EAGVAQSPRYKIIEKRQSVAFWCNPISGHATLYWYQQILGQGPKLLIQFQNNGVVDDSQLPKDRFSAERLKGVDSTLKIQPAKLEDSAVYLCASSRKESAYGYTFGSGTRLTVV.

The gene calls are TRBV5-1 and TRBJ2-2, with TRBD1 matching 9 bases. The CDR3 covers 14 residues. Germline V lookup: CDR1 SGHRS, CDR2 YFSETQ. J gave up 7 bases and V 0 bases, and 1 base lay outside the gene matches. This chain's CDR3 is CASSLGTGVGELFF. The CDR3 DNA reads TGCGCCAGCAGCTTGGGGACAGGGGTCGGGGAGCTGTTTTTT. The full variable domain, its missing parts supplied by reference TRBV5-1 and TRBJ2-2, is KAGVTQTPRYLIKTRGQQVTLSCSPISGHRSVSWYQQTPGQGLQFLFEYFSETQRNKGNFPGRFSGRQFSNSRSEMNVSTLELGDSALYLCASSLGTGVGELFFGEGSRLTVL.

The V gene is TRBV18, the J gene TRBJ2-7; 12 bases are shared with TRBD2. CDR3 size: 18 residues. CDR1 KGHSH and CDR2 LQKENI come from the germline V gene. Germline trimming cut 4 bases from V and 2 bases from J; bases unmatched to any gene: 12. CDR3 region: CASSQLRGLAGRPYEQYF. The CDR3 DNA reads TGTGCCAGCTCACAACTAAGAGGACTAGCGGGGAGGCCCTACGAGCAGTACTTC. Based on the CDR3 plus reference TRBV18 and TRBJ2-7, the full variable domain is NAGVMQNPRHLVRRRGQEARLRCSPMKGHSHVYWYRQLPEEGLKFMVYLQKENIIDESGMPKERFSAEFPKEGPSILRIQQVVRGDSAAYFCASSQLRGLAGRPYEQYFGPGTRLTVT.

V is TRBV28 and J is TRBJ2-2; 8 nucleotides align to TRBD2. The germline CDR1 and CDR2 sequences are MDHEN and SYDVKM. V was pared by 7 bases and J by 8 bases, with 12 bases of the junction left unmatched. CDR3 length equals 15 residues. CDR3 protein: CASTVASGRGGELFF. The CDR3 nucleotides are TGTGCCAGCACGGTGGCTAGCGGGCGAGGGGGGGAGCTGTTTTTT.

V is TRBV3-1 (or the pseudogene TRBV3-2) and J is TRBJ2-7, with 16 bases matching TRBD2. The CDR3 runs 19 residues. Germline V gene lookup returns CDR1 LGHDT and CDR2 YNNKEL (reference sequence). The trim removed 6 bases at V and 1 base at J, leaving 12 bases unmatched. The CDR3 DNA reads as TGTGCCAGCAGGCCCGACCCGGGACTAGCGGGAGGGATTTCCTACGAGCAGTACTTC. It specifies CASRPDPGLAGGISYEQYF.

The rearrangement links TRBV7-9 to TRBJ2-1; D is ambiguous. The CDR3 runs 11 residues. Trimming took 3 bases from V and 5 from J, leaving 2 bases between them. Per germline, CDR1 SEHNR and CDR2 FQNEAQ (reference sequence). This chain's CDR3 is CASSFHNEQFF. CDR3 DNA: TGTGCCAGCAGCTTTCACAATGAGCAGTTCTTC.

This rearrangement joins TRBV24-1 to TRBJ2-1; a possible D gene is TRBD1 (5 bases). Germline CDR1 and CDR2: KGHDR and SFDVKD. V lost 7 bases, J lost 7 bases, and 13 bases lay in between. The CDR3 covers 13 residues. The CDR3 DNA sequence: TGTGCCACCAGGGCAGGGTCGATGAATGAGCAGTTCTTC. It translates to CATRAGSMNEQFF.

V gene TRBV5-8 combines with J gene TRBJ1-3, with D unclear. Germline-derived CDR1 and CDR2 are SGHTS and YDEGEE. CDR3 length equals 12 residues. Trimming left V 0 bases short and J 2 bases short, with 0 bases between. The CDR3 sequence: CASSLAGNTIYF. The CDR3 region has the DNA TGTGCCAGCAGCTTGGCTGGAAACACCATATATTTT.

The chain carries TRBV29-1 and TRBJ2-1; TRBD2 matches at 9 bases. Per the germline V gene, CDR1 is SQVTM and CDR2 is ANQGSEA. The CDR3 spans 15 residues. The trim removed 0 bases at V and 6 bases at J, leaving 6 bases unmatched. CDR3 sequence: CSVEDPGSGSNEQFF. The CDR3 DNA sequence: TGCAGCGTTGAAGATCCGGGTAGCGGGAGCAATGAGCAGTTCTTC.

The rearrangement joins TRBV5-1 to TRBJ1-6; no firm D call. V was cut by 0 bases and J by 8 bases, with 15 bases left in between. The CDR3 loop spans 16 amino acids. Looked up from germline, CDR1 is SGHRS and CDR2 is YFSETQ. The CDR3 loop reads CASSLGHNKRDSPLHF. DNA of the CDR3: TGCGCCAGCAGCTTGGGACATAACAAACGAGATTCACCCCTCCACTTT.